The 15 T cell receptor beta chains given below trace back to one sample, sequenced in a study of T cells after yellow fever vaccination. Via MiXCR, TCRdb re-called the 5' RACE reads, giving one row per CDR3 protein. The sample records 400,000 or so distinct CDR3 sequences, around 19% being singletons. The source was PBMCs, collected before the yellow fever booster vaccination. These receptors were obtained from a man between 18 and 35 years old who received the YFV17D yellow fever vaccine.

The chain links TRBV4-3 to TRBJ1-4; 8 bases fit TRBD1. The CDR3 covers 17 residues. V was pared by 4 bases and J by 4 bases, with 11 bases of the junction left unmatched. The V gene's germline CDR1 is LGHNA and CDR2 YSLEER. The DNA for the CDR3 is TGCGCCAGCAGCCTAGACAGGACAGGGACTTATAATGAAAAACTGTTTTTT. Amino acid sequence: CASSLDRTGTYNEKLFF.

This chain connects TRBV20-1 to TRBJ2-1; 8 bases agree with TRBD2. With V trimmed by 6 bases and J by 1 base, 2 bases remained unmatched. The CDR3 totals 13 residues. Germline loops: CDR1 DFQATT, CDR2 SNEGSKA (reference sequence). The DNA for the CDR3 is TGCAGTGCGGCGGGGGGTTCCTACAATGAGCAGTTCTTC. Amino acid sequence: CSAAGGSYNEQFF.

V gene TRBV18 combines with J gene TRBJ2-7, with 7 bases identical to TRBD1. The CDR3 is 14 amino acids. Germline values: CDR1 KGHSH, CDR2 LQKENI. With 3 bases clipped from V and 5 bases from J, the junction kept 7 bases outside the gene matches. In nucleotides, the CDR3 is TGTGCCAGCTCACCGACAGGGAAGAGGGACGAGCAGTACTTC. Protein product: CASSPTGKRDEQYF.

The CDR3 nucleotides read TGTGCCACCAGCAGAGATCGGGAACGGGCAGGAGGGCAGCCCCAGCATTTT. Residues: CATSRDRERAGGQPQHF. V gene TRBV15 combines with J gene TRBJ1-5, with D hard to call. CDR1 LNHNV and CDR2 YYDKDF come from the germline V gene (reference sequence). The V gene lost 0 bases and the J gene lost 7 bases, with 19 bases spanning the gap. The CDR3 loop spans 17 amino acids.

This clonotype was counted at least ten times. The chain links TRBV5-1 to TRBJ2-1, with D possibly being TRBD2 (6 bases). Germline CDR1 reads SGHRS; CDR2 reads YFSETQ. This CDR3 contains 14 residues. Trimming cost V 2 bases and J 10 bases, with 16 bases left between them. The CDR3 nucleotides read TGCGCCAGCAGCTTATTAAAGGACGGAGGGGAGCAGTTCTTC. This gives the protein CASSLLKDGGEQFF.

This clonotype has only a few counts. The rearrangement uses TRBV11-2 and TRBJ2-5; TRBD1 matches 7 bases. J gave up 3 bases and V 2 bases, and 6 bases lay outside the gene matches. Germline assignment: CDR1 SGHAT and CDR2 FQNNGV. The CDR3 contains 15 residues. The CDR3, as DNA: TGTGCCAGCAGCTTAAGGACAGACAGGGAAGAGACCCAGTACTTC. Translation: CASSLRTDREETQYF.

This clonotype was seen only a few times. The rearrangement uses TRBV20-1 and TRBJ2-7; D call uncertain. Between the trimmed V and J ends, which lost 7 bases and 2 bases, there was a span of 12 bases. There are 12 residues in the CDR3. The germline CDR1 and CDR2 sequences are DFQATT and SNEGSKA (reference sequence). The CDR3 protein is CSGREHPYEQYV. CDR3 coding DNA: TGCAGTGGGCGAGAACACCCCTACGAGCAGTACGTC.

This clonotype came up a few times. The CDR3, as DNA: TGTGCCAGCTGCTTCGGGCAGGGGGGAAGAGAGACCCAGTACTTC. This encodes CASCFGQGGRETQYF. The chain uses TRBV28 and TRBJ2-5; the D gene is possibly TRBD1 (7 bases). Per the germline V gene, CDR1 is MDHEN and CDR2 is SYDVKM. The CDR3 has 15 amino acids. V gave up 8 bases and J gave up 4 bases, with 20 bases separating them.

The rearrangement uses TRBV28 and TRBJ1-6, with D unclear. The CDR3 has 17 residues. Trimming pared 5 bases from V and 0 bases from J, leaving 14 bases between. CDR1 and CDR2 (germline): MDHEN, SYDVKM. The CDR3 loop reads CASSPLTLSSYNSPLHF. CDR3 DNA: TGTGCCAGCAGTCCCCTGACACTAAGCTCCTATAATTCACCCCTCCACTTT.

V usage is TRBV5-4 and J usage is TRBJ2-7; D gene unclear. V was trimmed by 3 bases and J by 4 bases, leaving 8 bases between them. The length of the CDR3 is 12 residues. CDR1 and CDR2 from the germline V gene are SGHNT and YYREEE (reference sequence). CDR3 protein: CASSWGLYEQYF. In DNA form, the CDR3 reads TGTGCCAGCAGCTGGGGATTGTACGAGCAGTACTTC.

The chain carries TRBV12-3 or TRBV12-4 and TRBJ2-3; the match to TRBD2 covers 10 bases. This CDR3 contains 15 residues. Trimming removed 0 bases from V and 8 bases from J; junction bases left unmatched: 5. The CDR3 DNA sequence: TGTGCCAGCAGTTTAGCGCTAAGCGGGGGGGCTACGCAGTATTTT. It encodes CASSLALSGGATQYF.

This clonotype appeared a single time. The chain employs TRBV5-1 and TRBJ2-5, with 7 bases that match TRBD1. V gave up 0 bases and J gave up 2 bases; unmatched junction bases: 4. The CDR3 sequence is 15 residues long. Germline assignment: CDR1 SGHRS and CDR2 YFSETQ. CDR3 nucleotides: TGCGCCAGCAGCTTGGGTCCCAGGGGGCAAGAGACCCAGTACTTC. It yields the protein CASSLGPRGQETQYF.

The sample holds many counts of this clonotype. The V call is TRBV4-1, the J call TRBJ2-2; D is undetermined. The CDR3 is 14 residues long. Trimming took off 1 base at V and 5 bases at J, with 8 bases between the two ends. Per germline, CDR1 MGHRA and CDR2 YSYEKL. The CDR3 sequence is CASSQVGGTGELFF. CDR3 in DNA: TGCGCCAGCAGCCAAGTTGGCGGTACCGGGGAGCTGTTTTTT.

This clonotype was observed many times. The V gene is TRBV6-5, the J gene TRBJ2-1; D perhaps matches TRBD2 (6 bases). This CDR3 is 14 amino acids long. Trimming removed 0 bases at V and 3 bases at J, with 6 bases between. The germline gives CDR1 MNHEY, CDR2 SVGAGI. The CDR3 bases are TGTGCCAGCAGTTACTCCGGGGGCTACAATGAGCAGTTCTTC. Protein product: CASSYSGGYNEQFF.

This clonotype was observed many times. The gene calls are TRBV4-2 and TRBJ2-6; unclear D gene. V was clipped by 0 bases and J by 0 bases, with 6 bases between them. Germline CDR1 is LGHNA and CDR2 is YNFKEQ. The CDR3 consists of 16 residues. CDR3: CASSQDTGSGANVLTF. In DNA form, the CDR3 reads TGTGCCAGCAGCCAAGATACCGGCTCTGGGGCCAACGTCCTGACTTTC.